What follows is one T cell receptor (beta chain) and its context. Sequenced by immunoSEQ multiplex PCR; TCRdb stores in-frame clones only, minus some. Of approximately 16,000 clones in the sample, under 95% were seen once. This entry belongs to a study of circulating and synovial CD4+ cells in juvenile arthritis. Trimming removed 3 bases from V and 7 bases from J, with 12 bases in between. The germline gives CDR1 ENHRY, CDR2 SYGVKD. The CDR3 consists of 13 residues. Sequencing used CD4+ T cells from blood. The V and J genes are TRBV10-3 and TRBJ1-2; possible D gene TRBD1, 5 bases. This clonotype was sampled from a human donor with juvenile idiopathic arthritis. The CDR3 region is CAISEGDSGGYTF. The CDR3 coding sequence is TGTGCCATCAGTGAAGGGGATTCGGGTGGCTACACCTTC.